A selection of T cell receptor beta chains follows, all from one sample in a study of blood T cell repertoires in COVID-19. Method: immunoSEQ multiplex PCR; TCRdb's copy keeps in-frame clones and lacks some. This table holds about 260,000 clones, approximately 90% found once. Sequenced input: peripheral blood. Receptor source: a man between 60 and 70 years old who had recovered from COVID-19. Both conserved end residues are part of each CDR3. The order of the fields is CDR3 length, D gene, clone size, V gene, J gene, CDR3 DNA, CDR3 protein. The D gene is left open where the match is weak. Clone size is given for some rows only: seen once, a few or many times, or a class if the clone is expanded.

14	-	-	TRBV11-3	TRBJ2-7	TGTGCCAGCAGCTTAGGTCCAGGGCCTTACGAGCAGTACTTC	CASSLGPGPYEQYF
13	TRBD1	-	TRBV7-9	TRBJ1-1	TGTGCCTCCCGGCGAGGGGGCGTCACTGAAGCTTTCTTT	CASRRGGVTEAFF
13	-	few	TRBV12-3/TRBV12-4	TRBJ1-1	TGTGCCAGCAGTTTATCAGGGAAAACTGAAGCTTTCTTT	CASSLSGKTEAFF
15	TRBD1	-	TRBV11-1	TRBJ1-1	TGTGCCAGCAGCTTAGAGGACAGGGGGAACACTGAAGCTTTCTTT	CASSLEDRGNTEAFF
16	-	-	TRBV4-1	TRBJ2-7	TGCGCCAGCAGCCGCCGCCTAGGGGCGGGGGCGTTCGAGCAGTACTTC	CASSRRLGAGAFEQYF
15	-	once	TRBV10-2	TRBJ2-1	TGCGCCAGCGCCTCGGACACTCACTCCTACAATGAGCAGTTCTTC	CASASDTHSYNEQFF
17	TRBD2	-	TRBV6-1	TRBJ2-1	TGTGCCAGCAGTGAAGTAGGGGGGACTAGCGGGCTCAATGAGCAGTTCTTC	CASSEVGGTSGLNEQFF
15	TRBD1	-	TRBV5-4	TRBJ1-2	TGTGCCAGCAGGGGGACAGGGTATGCGAACTATGGCTACACCTTC	CASRGTGYANYGYTF
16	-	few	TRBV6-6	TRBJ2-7	TGTGCCAGCAGTCGTCCTCCAAAACAGGGTGTCGACGAGCAGTACTTC	CASSRPPKQGVDEQYF
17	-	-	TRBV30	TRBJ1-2	TGTGCCTGGAGTGTTAATGTTCCAGGGGCACGAGACTATGGCTACACCTTC	CAWSVNVPGARDYGYTF
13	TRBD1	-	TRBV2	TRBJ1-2	TGTGCCAGGGACAGGGAGGAAGACTATGGCTACACCTTC	CARDREEDYGYTF
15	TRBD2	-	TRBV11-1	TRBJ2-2	TGTGCCAGCAGACCCTCGGGACTAGGTCTCGGGGAGCTGTTTTTT	CASRPSGLGLGELFF
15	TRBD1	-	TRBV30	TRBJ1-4	TGTGCCTGGACCAAGGGGGCAAGAACTAATGAAAAACTGTTTTTT	CAWTKGARTNEKLFF
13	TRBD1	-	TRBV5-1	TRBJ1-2	TGCGCCAGCAGCGTCGACAGGGACTATGGCTACACCTTC	CASSVDRDYGYTF